Listed here are 24 T cell receptor beta chains from one sample, sequenced in a study of blood T cells in healthy people across ages (dated by TCRdb to 2014 to 2015). Library construction relied on 5' RACE. A second PCR of roughly 7 to 11 cycles was performed with a sample-barcoded 5' primer and a J-beta primer mix. The public sequencing data were trimmed at Q25 with fastp and processed into clonotypes with MiXCR by TCRdb, which kept only in-frame beta chains. Rows merge per CDR3 protein into single entries with the most common DNA and genes. This sample gives around 2 million distinct CDR3 sequences in total; roughly two fifths of them show up just once. The ten biggest clones cover 20% to 25% of the sample. The specimen sequenced was blood. The receptors shown here come from a human donor in good health.

The chain employs TRBV15 and TRBJ2-3; 13 nucleotides agree with TRBD2. CDR3 size: 18 residues. Unmatched junction bases numbered 9, after V lost 3 bases and J lost 3 bases. The germline gives CDR1 LNHNV, CDR2 YYDKDF (reference sequence). The CDR3 DNA follows: TGTGCCACCAGCAGTTACGGACTAGCGGGGGCCCTAACAGATACGCAGTATTTT. Translating it yields CATSSYGLAGALTDTQYF.

This clonotype was observed a handful of times. This CDR3 is CASSQPPPGSGANVLTF. The CDR3 nucleotides are TGCGCCAGCAGCCAACCCCCCCCGGGCTCTGGGGCCAACGTCCTGACTTTC. This chain connects TRBV4-3 to TRBJ2-6; D is ambiguous. Germline V lookup: CDR1 LGHNA, CDR2 YSLEER. Between the trimmed V and J ends, which lost 2 bases and 0 bases, there was a span of 11 bases. This CDR3 is built from 17 residues.

This clonotype was detected only a few times. The CDR3 sequence is CSVQGGGSGNTIYF. The CDR3 DNA is TGCAGCGTTCAGGGAGGGGGCTCTGGAAACACCATATATTTT. The chain carries TRBV29-1 and TRBJ1-3; D may be TRBD1 (6 bases). This CDR3 spans 14 amino acids. CDR1 SQVTM and CDR2 ANQGSEA come from the germline V gene. V was trimmed by 5 bases and J by 0 bases, leaving 11 bases between them.

The rearrangement joins TRBV6-2 or TRBV6-3 to TRBJ1-4, with D perhaps matching TRBD1 (5 bases). Germline V gene lookup returns CDR1 MNHEY and CDR2 SVGEGT. The CDR3 consists of 14 residues. The V end was cut by 0 bases, the J end by 4 bases, with 6 bases between. Here the CDR3 reads CASSYSGGNEKLFF. CDR3 coding DNA: TGTGCCAGCAGTTACTCCGGGGGTAATGAAAAACTGTTTTTT.

V and J are TRBV12-3 or TRBV12-4 and TRBJ2-5; D not resolved. The CDR3 has 14 amino acids. V shed 1 base and J shed 5 bases, with 11 bases lying between them. CDR3 protein: CASSLVPQMETQYF. Here the CDR3 DNA reads TGTGCCAGCAGTTTAGTACCTCAGATGGAGACCCAGTACTTC.

This clonotype was observed a few times. The rearrangement links TRBV10-3 to TRBJ2-1; 9 bases are shared with TRBD2. The J segment lost 4 bases and the V segment lost 3 bases, leaving 10 bases of the junction unmatched. The CDR3 consists of 17 residues. The germline V gene encodes CDR1 ENHRY and CDR2 SYGVKD. The chain's CDR3 is CAISDGRPRGGYNEQFF. The CDR3 nucleotides are TGTGCCATCAGTGACGGCAGACCGCGGGGGGGTTACAATGAGCAGTTCTTC.

This clonotype appeared many times. The rearrangement uses TRBV7-2 and TRBJ1-5; D perhaps matches TRBD1 (6 bases). This CDR3 has 13 residues. Trimming removed 3 bases at V and 5 bases at J, with 8 bases between. The germline V gene encodes CDR1 SGHTA and CDR2 FQGNSA. The CDR3 spells CASSFKGDQPQHF. CDR3 nucleotide sequence: TGTGCCAGCAGCTTCAAGGGGGATCAGCCCCAGCATTTT.

The genes are TRBV15 and TRBJ2-1; tentatively, D is TRBD1 (6 bases). The germline V and J ends were trimmed by 3 bases and 0 bases, with 15 bases remaining between them. CDR1 is LNHNV, CDR2 YYDKDF, per germline (reference sequence). There are 17 residues in the CDR3. This chain's CDR3 is CATSRAGARASYNEQFF. Here the CDR3 DNA reads TGTGCCACCAGCAGGGCAGGGGCACGTGCCTCCTACAATGAGCAGTTCTTC.

The chain links TRBV9 to TRBJ2-2; 7 bases match TRBD1. The length of the CDR3 is 14 residues. V dropped 1 base and J dropped 4; count of bases not matched to a gene: 1. The germline V gene encodes CDR1 SGDLS and CDR2 YYNGEE. CDR3 loop: CASSVQGVTGELFF. The CDR3 region has the DNA TGTGCCAGCAGCGTACAGGGGGTCACCGGGGAGCTGTTTTTT.

The V call is TRBV3-1, the J call TRBJ1-6; no reliable D call. Germline lookup yields CDR1 LGHDT and CDR2 YNNKEL (reference sequence). Trimming removed 5 bases from V and 16 bases from J, with 15 bases in between. The CDR3 is made up of 12 amino acids. CDR3: CASSVDGGLLHF. For the CDR3, the DNA is TGTGCCAGCAGCGTAGACGGAGGGCTTCTCCACTTT.

This clonotype came up a few times. The V gene is TRBV7-8, the J gene TRBJ1-5; weak D call: TRBD1 (5 bases). The V end was cut by 5 bases, the J end by 1 base, with 12 bases between. CDR1 SGHVS and CDR2 FQNEAQ come from the germline V gene. The CDR3 sequence is 15 residues long. The CDR3 loop is CASSPLGGSNQPQHF. As DNA, the CDR3 is TGTGCCAGCAGCCCCCTGGGGGGAAGCAATCAGCCCCAGCATTTT. The full variable domain, completed using reference TRBV7-8 and TRBJ1-5, is GAGVSQSPRYKVAKRGQDVALRCDPISGHVSLFWYQQALGQGPEFLTYFQNEAQLDKSGLPSDRFFAERPEGSVSTLKIQRTQQEDSAVYLCASSPLGGSNQPQHFGDGTRLSIL.

The rearrangement joins TRBV18 to TRBJ1-1, with D unresolved. Germline CDR1 and CDR2: KGHSH and LQKENI. CDR3 length: 16 residues. Trimming shortened V by 2 bases and J by 0 bases, and 13 bases separated the two germline ends. The CDR3 coding sequence is TGTGCCAGCTCACCAGTCGCAGACTATATGAACACTGAAGCTTTCTTT. Translating gives CASSPVADYMNTEAFF. The complete variable domain, with remaining parts taken from reference TRBV18 and TRBJ1-1, reads NAGVMQNPRHLVRRRGQEARLRCSPMKGHSHVYWYRQLPEEGLKFMVYLQKENIIDESGMPKERFSAEFPKEGPSILRIQQVVRGDSAAYFCASSPVADYMNTEAFFGQGTRLTVV.

This clonotype has only a few counts. The CDR3 reads CASSFTGGSGANVLTF. The CDR3 DNA sequence: TGTGCCAGCAGCTTTACAGGGGGCTCTGGGGCCAACGTCCTGACTTTC. The rearrangement links TRBV7-2 to TRBJ2-6; TRBD1 matches at 8 bases. CDR1 is SGHTA, CDR2 FQGNSA, per germline. CDR3 length equals 16 residues. V lost 3 bases, J lost 0 bases, and 1 base stayed unmatched.

The gene calls are TRBV12-3 or TRBV12-4 and TRBJ1-2; D gene ambiguous. This CDR3 contains 16 residues. V was shortened by 1 base and J by 4 bases, with 16 bases between the two germline ends. The CDR3 protein is CASSLESGPLSYGYTF. The CDR3 DNA sequence: TGTGCCAGCAGTTTAGAGTCCGGGCCCCTATCCTATGGCTACACCTTC.

The table lists this clonotype with a count of one. The chain recombines TRBV5-1 with TRBJ1-3; D gene uncertain. Per germline, CDR1 SGHRS and CDR2 YFSETQ. There are 14 residues in the CDR3. V lost 7 bases and J 0 bases, leaving 11 bases between the germline ends. Written as DNA, the CDR3 is TGCGCCAGCGGTAACGGGGACTCTGGAAACACCATATATTTT. Translating it yields CASGNGDSGNTIYF.

This clonotype is a singleton in its sample. This chain connects TRBV5-1 to TRBJ1-3, with D uncertain. V was pared by 4 bases and J by 3 bases, with 17 bases between. The CDR3 has 16 amino acids. Germline CDR1 SGHRS, CDR2 YFSETQ. Here the CDR3 DNA reads TGCGCCAGCAGCCCGGGTGAGATGGCCTATGGAAACACCATATATTTT. This codes for CASSPGEMAYGNTIYF.

This rearrangement joins TRBV3-1 to TRBJ2-4, with D perhaps being TRBD1 or TRBD2 (5 bases each). Germline V gene sequence: CDR1 LGHDT, CDR2 YNNKEL (reference sequence). The CDR3 totals 12 residues. Trimming took 4 bases from V and 13 from J, leaving 14 bases between them. The CDR3 DNA reads as TGTGCCAGCAGCCGCACACTAGGGGAGCAGTACTTC. Encoded protein: CASSRTLGEQYF.

V usage is TRBV20-1 and J usage is TRBJ1-1; 7 bases fit TRBD1. CDR1 is DFQATT and CDR2 is SNEGSKA in the germline V gene (reference sequence). The CDR3 length is 12 residues. V shed 3 bases and J 7 bases; nucleotides not matched to a gene: 5. For the CDR3, the DNA is TGCAGTGCTAGTGGGACAGCTGATGAAGCTTTCTTT. This gives the protein CSASGTADEAFF.

The V gene is TRBV20-1, the J gene TRBJ2-3; D perhaps matches TRBD1 (5 bases). Germline V lookup: CDR1 DFQATT, CDR2 SNEGSKA (reference sequence). The CDR3 runs to 17 residues. Trimming left V 4 bases short and J 4 bases short, with 24 bases between. The chain's CDR3 is CSATPLVRGQSADTQYF. CDR3 nucleotides: TGCAGTGCTACTCCCCTCGTAAGGGGCCAAAGCGCAGATACGCAGTATTTT.

The chain has TRBV7-2 and TRBJ2-1; possible D gene TRBD1, 5 bases. The CDR3 sequence is 13 residues long. The V gene lost 4 bases and the J gene lost 7 bases, with 11 bases spanning the gap. CDR1 and CDR2 from the germline V gene are SGHTA and FQGNSA. For the CDR3, the DNA is TGTGCCAGCAGCTCCGCTGCAGGGAATGAGCAGTTCTTC. It codes for CASSSAAGNEQFF.

This rearrangement joins TRBV6-5 to TRBJ2-7, with D perhaps matching TRBD1 or TRBD2 (5 bases each). Per the germline V gene, CDR1 is MNHEY and CDR2 is SVGAGI. Trimming took off 4 bases at V and 3 bases at J, with 25 bases between the two ends. This CDR3 contains 18 residues. The CDR3 reads CASSWDRTGLPKSYEQYF. The CDR3 DNA is TGTGCCAGCAGTTGGGACCGAACAGGCCTCCCGAAAAGCTACGAGCAGTACTTC.

The chain carries TRBV29-1 and TRBJ2-7, with D perhaps matching TRBD2 (5 bases). Germline lookup yields CDR1 SQVTM and CDR2 ANQGSEA. The CDR3 contains 13 residues. Trimming took 0 bases from V and 2 from J, leaving 8 bases between them. The CDR3 loop reads CSVEEGSPYEQYF. CDR3 nucleotide sequence: TGCAGCGTTGAAGAGGGGAGCCCCTACGAGCAGTACTTC.

This rearrangement joins TRBV7-9 to TRBJ2-1; 11 bases are shared with TRBD1. The ends lost 7 bases at V and 8 bases at J; junction bases unmatched: 10. The CDR3 consists of 15 residues. The germline CDR1 and CDR2 sequences are SEHNR and FQNEAQ (reference sequence). This chain's CDR3 is CASNKGQGEADEQFF. In DNA, the CDR3 is TGTGCCAGCAATAAGGGACAGGGGGAGGCTGATGAGCAGTTCTTC.

This clonotype came up a few times. The chain is built from TRBV9 and TRBJ2-4, with 10 bases that match TRBD2. The CDR3 length is 16 residues. Trimming at V came to 3 bases and at J to 5 bases, leaving 8 bases not matched to a gene. Germline V CDR1 and CDR2: SGDLS, YYNGEE. As DNA, the CDR3 is TGTGCCAGCAGCGCCTTGACTAGCGGGCCTCAAAACATTCAGTACTTC. It encodes CASSALTSGPQNIQYF. Complete variable domain (other parts from reference TRBV9 and TRBJ2-4): DSGVTQTPKHLITATGQRVTLRCSPRSGDLSVYWYQQSLDQGLQFLIQYYNGEERAKGNILERFSAQQFPDLHSELNLSSLELGDSALYFCASSALTSGPQNIQYFGAGTRLSVL.